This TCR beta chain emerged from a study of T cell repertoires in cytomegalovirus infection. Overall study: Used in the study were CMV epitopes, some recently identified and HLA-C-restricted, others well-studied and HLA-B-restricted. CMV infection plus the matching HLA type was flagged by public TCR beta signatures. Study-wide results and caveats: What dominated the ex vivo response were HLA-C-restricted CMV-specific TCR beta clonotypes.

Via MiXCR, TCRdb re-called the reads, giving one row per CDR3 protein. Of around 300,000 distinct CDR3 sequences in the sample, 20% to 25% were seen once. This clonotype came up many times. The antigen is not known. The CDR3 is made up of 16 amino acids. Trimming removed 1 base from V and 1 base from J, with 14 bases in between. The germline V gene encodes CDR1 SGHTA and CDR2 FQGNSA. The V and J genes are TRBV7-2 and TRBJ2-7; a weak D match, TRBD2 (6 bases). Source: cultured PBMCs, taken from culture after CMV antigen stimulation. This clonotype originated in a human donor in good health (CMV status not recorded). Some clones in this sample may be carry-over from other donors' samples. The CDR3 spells CASSLVGGTKSYEQYF. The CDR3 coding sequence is TGTGCCAGCAGCTTAGTCGGCGGGACCAAGTCCTACGAGCAGTACTTC.